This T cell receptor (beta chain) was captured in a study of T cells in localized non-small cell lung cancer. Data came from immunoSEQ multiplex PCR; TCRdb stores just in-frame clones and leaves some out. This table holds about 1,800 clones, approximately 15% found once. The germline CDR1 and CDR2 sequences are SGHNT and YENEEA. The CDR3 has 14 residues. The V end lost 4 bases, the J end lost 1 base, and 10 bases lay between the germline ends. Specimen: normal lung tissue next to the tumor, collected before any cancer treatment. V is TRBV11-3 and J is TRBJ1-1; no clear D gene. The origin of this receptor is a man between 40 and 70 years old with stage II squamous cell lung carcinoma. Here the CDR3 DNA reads TGTGCCAGCAGCTCTCCCGCCCGGAACACTGAAGCTTTCTTT. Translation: CASSSPARNTEAFF.